Following are 5 T cell receptor beta chains from one sample sequenced in a study of shared clonotypes between healthy human individuals. This table comes from immunoSEQ multiplex PCR, and its TCRdb copy is limited to in-frame clones, with some not included. The repertoire consists of roughly 2,000,000 clones, with roughly 95% occurring once and the leading ten covering about 1.6%. Naive CD8 cells comprised CD45RO-negative, CCR7-positively selected cells, excluding terminally differentiated effector memory CD45RA+ cells. Sequenced sample: naive CD8+ T cells from PBMCs. The receptors were sampled from a man between 18 and 35 years old in good health. Some clones in this sample may be carry-over from other donors' samples.

The chain carries TRBV7-8 and TRBJ2-7; 12 nucleotides match TRBD2. There are 13 residues in the CDR3. V gave up 6 bases and J gave up 6 bases; unmatched junction bases: 3. CDR1 is SGHVS and CDR2 is FQNEAQ in the germline V gene. The CDR3 nucleotides are TGTGCCAGCAGGACTAGCGGGAGTGTCGAGCAGTACTTC. It encodes CASRTSGSVEQYF.

CDR3 region: CASSFRQGYTDTQYF. CDR3 in DNA: TGTGCCAGCAGTTTCCGACAGGGTTACACAGATACGCAGTATTTT. V gene TRBV6-5 combines with J gene TRBJ2-3; TRBD1 matches at 7 bases. In germline, CDR1 is MNHEY, CDR2 SVGAGI. J lost 2 bases, V lost 4 bases, and 6 bases had no gene match. The CDR3 loop spans 15 amino acids.

The V gene is TRBV5-6, the J gene TRBJ2-4; no definite D call. Germline CDR1 SGHDT, CDR2 YYEEEE. V was shortened by 4 bases and J by 0 bases, with 11 bases between the two germline ends. The CDR3 length is 15 residues. The CDR3 coding sequence is TGTGCCAGCAGCCCATCCCGGACAGCCAAAAACATTCAGTACTTC. This gives the protein CASSPSRTAKNIQYF.

The chain couples TRBV9 to TRBJ2-1, with TRBD2 identical over 11 bases. CDR1 is SGDLS, CDR2 YYNGEE, per germline. V trimming: 3 bases; J trimming: 6 bases; junction bases outside the gene matches: 2. The CDR3 length is 14 residues. The CDR3 DNA follows: TGTGCCAGCAGCGGGACTAGCGGGTTCAATGAGCAGTTCTTC. It translates to CASSGTSGFNEQFF.

This rearrangement joins TRBV4-1 to TRBJ2-3; 7 bases fit TRBD1. V lost 1 base and J lost 4; bases outside the gene matches: 11. CDR3 length equals 17 residues. The germline gives CDR1 MGHRA, CDR2 YSYEKL. The CDR3 DNA sequence: TGCGCCAGCAGCCAAGCGACAGGGTTTGGGTCCCCAGATACGCAGTATTTT. Translated, it gives CASSQATGFGSPDTQYF.